In this sample, the clone carrying this T cell receptor (beta chain) turned up a few times. These data belong to a study of blood T cell repertoires in COVID-19. Sequencing used immunoSEQ multiplex PCR; TCRdb keeps in-frame clones, though not all of them. The data contain about 52,000 clones, 82% of them singletons. The CDR3 is made up of 14 amino acids. Germline V gives CDR1 LGHDT, CDR2 YNNKEL (reference sequence). V lost 0 bases, J lost 4 bases, and 9 bases lay in between. The source of this sequence is an elderly man with COVID-19, enrolled during active disease. V and J are TRBV3-1 (or the pseudogene TRBV3-2) and TRBJ1-1; D is unresolved. Input material: peripheral blood. The CDR3 is CASSQDGGGTEAFF. CDR3 nucleotide sequence: TGTGCCAGCAGCCAAGATGGAGGAGGCACTGAAGCTTTCTTT.